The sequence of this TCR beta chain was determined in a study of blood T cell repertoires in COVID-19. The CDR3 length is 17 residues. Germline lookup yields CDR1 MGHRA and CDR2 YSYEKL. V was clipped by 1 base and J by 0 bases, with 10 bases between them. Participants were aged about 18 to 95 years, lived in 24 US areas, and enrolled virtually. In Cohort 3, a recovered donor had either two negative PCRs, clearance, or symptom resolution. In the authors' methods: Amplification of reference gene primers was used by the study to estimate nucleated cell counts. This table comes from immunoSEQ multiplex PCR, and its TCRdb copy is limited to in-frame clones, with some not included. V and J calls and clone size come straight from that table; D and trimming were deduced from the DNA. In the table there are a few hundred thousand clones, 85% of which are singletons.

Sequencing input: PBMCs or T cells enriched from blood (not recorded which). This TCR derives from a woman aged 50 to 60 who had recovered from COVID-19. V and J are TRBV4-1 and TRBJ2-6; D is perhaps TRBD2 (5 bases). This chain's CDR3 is CASSQGPGSSGANVLTF. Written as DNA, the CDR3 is TGCGCCAGCAGCCAAGGCCCGGGGAGCTCTGGGGCCAACGTCCTGACTTTC.